This T cell receptor (beta chain) came from a study of T-cell reconstitution after alpha-beta-depleted transplantation in children (TCRdb year 2016). Regarding the research as a whole: Using TCR repertoire profiling, the study quantitatively followed how T-cell immune reconstitution unfolded in children after TCRalphabeta/CD19-depleted allogeneic hematopoietic cell transplantation. General conclusions and limits of the study: The high TCRbeta diversity at day 60 in some patients was ascribed to recipient T cells and intrathymic progenitors that had survived conditioning. About two months after transplant, the apparently early recovery of alphabetaT-cell counts reportedly depended on just several hundred clones that had expanded rapidly and came from non-depleted graft cells. Hyperexpanded clone frequencies declined over subsequent months; after one year, T-cell counts and TCRbeta diversity were mostly attributed to newly produced T cells.

The sample's treatment or condition label is to be understood as: allogeneic hematopoietic cell transplantation with graft depleted of TCRalphabeta T cells and CD19 B cells. TCRalphabeta/CD19-depleted allogeneic hematopoietic cell grafts were given to the transplant recipients, all of whom were children. In its sample, this clonotype was seen a few times. Its target antigen remains unknown. No base quality information exists; no much larger clone differs at one position. The CDR3 holds 14 amino acids from the cysteine to the phenylalanine. The DNA shown is the 42-base CDR3, in frame from base 1. V is trimmed back by 8 bases and J by 3 bases, and the junction contains 4 bases that no gene match accounts for. The germline V gene encodes CDR1 SEHNR and CDR2 FQNEAQ (reference sequence). Receptors were amplified or captured by PCR. Data came from an Illumina HiSeq 2500. To normalize quantification of the TCRbeta repertoire, the TCR libraries were built with molecular barcoding that relied on unique molecular identifiers. The public sequencing data were trimmed at Q25 with fastp and processed into clonotypes with MiXCR by TCRdb, which kept only in-frame beta chains. Here each entry gathers all rows of one CDR3 protein and keeps the most common genes and DNA. Across this sample there are approximately 630,000 distinct CDR3 sequences, with around 13% seen only once. The ten largest clones capture 0.79% of the sample.

This TCR was sampled from a girl aged 2-9 years with congenital amegakaryocytic thrombocytopenia, due to receive a stem cell transplant. The source was PBMCs, collected before TCRalphabeta/CD19-depleted stem cell transplant. The chain was built from TRBV7-9 and TRBJ2-2, with 9 bases aligning to TRBD2. The CDR3 region: CASPEREDTGELFF. The DNA reads TGTGCCAGCCCTGAGCGGGAGGACACCGGGGAGCTGTTTTTT.